What follows are 25 T cell receptor beta chains derived from one specimen sequenced in a study of identical twins (dated by TCRdb to 2016 to 2017). Library preparation used 5' RACE. The sample was run on an Illumina HiSeq 2000. TCRdb took the public reads, trimmed them with fastp at Q25, ran MiXCR for clone calling and kept in-frame beta chains. Under each unique CDR3 protein, matching rows form one entry showing the most common genes and DNA. The sample contains some 570,000 distinct CDR3 sequences, about a fifth of them found a single time. Jointly, the top ten make up approximately 0.48% of the sample. These same records also appear under a second study, on yellow fever vaccine responses in identical twins.

Sequenced: CD4+ T cells sorted from blood. These TCRs come from a woman aged 18-29 years in good health.

This clonotype was seen a handful of times. The rearrangement uses TRBV7-9 and TRBJ2-2; 7 bases are a match to TRBD1. The V gene end was trimmed by 8 bases and the J gene end by 0 bases; junction bases not matched to a gene: 6. The CDR3 runs to 15 residues. The germline V gene has CDR1 SEHNR and CDR2 FQNEAQ (reference sequence). CDR3 protein: CASPRGTANTGELFF. CDR3 nucleotide sequence: TGTGCCAGCCCTAGAGGGACAGCGAACACCGGGGAGCTGTTTTTT.

The chain uses TRBV7-8 and TRBJ2-1; 8 bases map to TRBD1. The CDR3 spans 15 residues. Losses at the gene ends were 5 bases for V and 4 bases for J; bases not matched to a gene: 7. The germline gives CDR1 SGHVS, CDR2 FQNEAQ. CDR3 in DNA: TGTGCCAGCAGCCCCGGGACAGGCGAATACAATGAGCAGTTCTTC. Protein sequence: CASSPGTGEYNEQFF.

This clonotype was detected a few times. J is TRBJ2-3 and V is TRBV19, with TRBD2 identical over 9 bases. V was pared by 7 bases and J by 3 bases, with 17 bases of the junction left unmatched. Per germline, CDR1 LNHDA and CDR2 SQIVND (reference sequence). CDR3 length: 18 residues. Here the CDR3 reads CASTLGAAGGRRTDTQYF. DNA of the CDR3: TGTGCCAGTACCCTCGGTGCGGCGGGGGGGCGGAGAACAGATACGCAGTATTTT. Full variable domain (rest looked up from reference TRBV19 and TRBJ2-3): DGGITQSPKYLFRKEGQNVTLSCEQNLNHDAMYWYRQDPGQGLRLIYYSQIVNDFQKGDIAEGYSVSREKKESFPLTVTSAQKNPTAFYLCASTLGAAGGRRTDTQYFGPGTRLTVL.

At least ten counts were recorded for this clonotype. The CDR3 nucleotides are TGTGCCAGCAGTTCCTGGACTAGCGGTTACAATGAGCAGTTCTTC. It specifies CASSSWTSGYNEQFF. The rearrangement joins TRBV12-3 or TRBV12-4 to TRBJ2-1; 10 bases map to TRBD2. The length of the CDR3 is 15 residues. The ends lost 4 bases at V and 4 bases at J; junction bases unmatched: 4.

This clonotype came up a few times. The chain uses TRBV4-1 and TRBJ2-5, with D possibly TRBD1 on 7 matching bases. V lost 2 bases and J 2 bases, leaving 15 bases between the germline ends. The CDR3 runs to 16 residues. Germline V CDR1 and CDR2: MGHRA, YSYEKL. For the CDR3, the DNA is TGCGCCAGCAGCCAAACCCCAGGGGGGCGACAAGAGACCCAGTACTTC. Its protein product is CASSQTPGGRQETQYF.

This clonotype was recorded a few times. V and J are TRBV3-1 and TRBJ2-3; D remains unclear. Germline values: CDR1 LGHDT, CDR2 YNNKEL (reference sequence). The CDR3 is made up of 14 amino acids. V was cut by 3 bases and J by 2 bases, with 9 bases left in between. CDR3 protein: CASSHGSSTDTQYF. The CDR3 region has the DNA TGTGCCAGCAGCCACGGTAGCTCCACAGATACGCAGTATTTT.

The CDR3 here is CASSFVQNTEAFF. CDR3 in DNA: TGTGCCAGCAGTTTTGTCCAGAACACTGAAGCTTTCTTT. The rearrangement joins TRBV12-3 or TRBV12-4 to TRBJ1-1; D unresolved. Deletions cut 3 bases from V and 1 base from J, with 6 bases between. CDR3 length: 13 residues.

This clonotype came up a few times. Here the CDR3 reads CSAPGSQGEYEKLFF. The CDR3 nucleotides read TGCAGTGCTCCGGGGTCCCAGGGAGAATATGAAAAACTGTTTTTT. The J gene is TRBJ1-4, the V gene TRBV20-1; tentatively, D is TRBD1 (5 bases). Trimming took 5 bases from V and 6 from J, leaving 19 bases between them. CDR1 and CDR2 (germline): DFQATT, SNEGSKA (reference sequence). The CDR3 length is 15 residues.

V usage is TRBV10-3 and J usage is TRBJ2-3, with 9 bases that match TRBD2. This CDR3 comprises 16 residues. V shed 8 bases and J 3 bases; nucleotides not matched to a gene: 12. CDR1 and CDR2 (germline): ENHRY, SYGVKD. CDR3 sequence: CAIQASGDWSTDTQYF. In DNA form, the CDR3 reads TGTGCCATCCAGGCTAGCGGGGATTGGTCGACAGATACGCAGTATTTT.

This clonotype showed up just a few times. V and J are TRBV6-5 and TRBJ1-4; D may be TRBD1 (5 bases). Trimming pared 2 bases from V and 8 bases from J, leaving 21 bases between. The CDR3 has 17 residues. Per the germline V gene, CDR1 is MNHEY and CDR2 is SVGAGI. The CDR3 bases are TGTGCCAGCAGTTACACCGCTCAGGGAGGGTGGGAAGAAAAACTGTTTTTT. It yields the protein CASSYTAQGGWEEKLFF.

This chain links TRBV3-1 with TRBJ2-1; possibly TRBD2 for D (6 bases). Trimming cost V 1 base and J 0 bases, with 25 bases left between them. The CDR3 has 21 residues. CDR1 is LGHDT and CDR2 is YNNKEL in the germline V gene (reference sequence). The CDR3 loop is CASSQVFPGTSQSNSYNEQFF. CDR3 sequence (DNA): TGTGCCAGCAGCCAAGTTTTTCCCGGGACTTCACAATCCAACTCCTACAATGAGCAGTTCTTC.

This chain links TRBV29-1 with TRBJ2-3; D gene unclear. There are 11 residues in the CDR3. Trimming stripped 4 bases from V and 3 bases from J, with 5 bases between. Looked up from germline, CDR1 is SQVTM and CDR2 is ANQGSEA. The CDR3 coding sequence is TGCAGCGTTGGGCGAACAGATACGCAGTATTTT. Encoded protein: CSVGRTDTQYF.

The V call is TRBV19, the J call TRBJ2-7, with 7 positions matching TRBD1. Per germline, CDR1 LNHDA and CDR2 SQIVND (reference sequence). V was clipped by 3 bases and J by 4 bases; unmatched bases: 6. The CDR3 loop spans 14 amino acids. DNA of the CDR3: TGTGCCAGTAGTATCGATCGACAGGGATACGAGCAGTACTTC. It yields the protein CASSIDRQGYEQYF.

This clonotype was found a few times. The V call is TRBV6-6, the J call TRBJ2-1; D is unresolved. Germline CDR1 MNHNY, CDR2 SVGAGI (reference sequence). V lost 4 bases and J 12 bases, leaving 13 bases between the germline ends. This CDR3 is 12 amino acids long. CDR3 residues: CASSSYSLGQFF. CDR3 DNA sequence: TGTGCCAGCAGTTCTTATTCCTTAGGGCAGTTCTTC.

With respect to this clonotype: A read error may account for a junction end that differs from germline. The chain joins TRBV12-3 or TRBV12-4 to TRBJ1-2; D not certain. The CDR3 is 11 amino acids. The CDR3 loop is CASSLWDGYAF. DNA of the CDR3: TGTGCCAGCAGTTTATGGGATGGCTACGCCTTC.

This clonotype was counted a few times. The chain links TRBV3-1 to TRBJ1-1, with unresolved D. Trimming left V 3 bases short and J 1 base short, with 6 bases between. This CDR3 comprises 13 residues. The germline CDR1 and CDR2 sequences are LGHDT and YNNKEL (reference sequence). In DNA, the CDR3 is TGTGCCAGCAGCCAGCCGGGGAACACTGAAGCTTTCTTT. It encodes CASSQPGNTEAFF.

The CDR3 here is CASSPKTSGNQETQYF. CDR3 DNA sequence: TGTGCCAGCTCACCAAAGACTAGCGGGAACCAAGAGACCCAGTACTTC. The V gene is TRBV18, the J gene TRBJ2-5, with 11 bases that match TRBD2. The V gene's germline CDR1 is KGHSH and CDR2 LQKENI. The J segment lost 0 bases and the V segment lost 2 bases, leaving 2 bases of the junction unmatched. The CDR3 loop spans 16 amino acids. Together with reference TRBV18 and TRBJ2-5, the CDR3 gives the full variable domain: NAGVMQNPRHLVRRRGQEARLRCSPMKGHSHVYWYRQLPEEGLKFMVYLQKENIIDESGMPKERFSAEFPKEGPSILRIQQVVRGDSAAYFCASSPKTSGNQETQYFGPGTRLLVL.

The chain uses TRBV12-3 or TRBV12-4 and TRBJ2-4; perhaps TRBD1 as D (5 bases). V lost 2 bases and J lost 1, with 6 bases in between. The CDR3 is 14 amino acids. The CDR3 reads CASSLKGAKNIQYF. In nucleotides, the CDR3 is TGTGCCAGCAGTTTAAAGGGGGCCAAAAACATTCAGTACTTC.

This sequence joins TRBV6-1 and TRBJ2-1; TRBD1 is a possible D gene (5 bases). This CDR3 contains 15 residues. Trimming shortened V by 6 bases and J by 4 bases, and 16 bases separated the two germline ends. Germline V gene data show CDR1 as MNHNS and CDR2 as SASEGT. CDR3 DNA: TGTGCCAGCAGCCTTGGACACCCCAATTACAATGAGCAGTTCTTC. Translated: CASSLGHPNYNEQFF.

This chain joins TRBV5-1 and TRBJ2-2, with a possible D match to TRBD2 (6 bases). The CDR3 totals 15 residues. Germline CDR1 and CDR2: SGHRS and YFSETQ. V was cut by 0 bases and J by 4 bases, with 10 bases left in between. The CDR3 nucleotides read TGCGCCAGCAGCTTGGAGACTAGGCCCACCGGGGAGCTGTTTTTT. Translating it yields CASSLETRPTGELFF. The variable domain in full, completed from reference TRBV5-1 and TRBJ2-2, reads KAGVTQTPRYLIKTRGQQVTLSCSPISGHRSVSWYQQTPGQGLQFLFEYFSETQRNKGNFPGRFSGRQFSNSRSEMNVSTLELGDSALYLCASSLETRPTGELFFGEGSRLTVL.

The chain combines TRBV5-1 with TRBJ1-2, with D perhaps TRBD1 (6 bases). The CDR3 extends over 15 amino acids. The ends were cut back, 2 bases at V and 2 bases at J, with 13 bases in the middle. CDR1 and CDR2 (germline): SGHRS, YFSETQ. The CDR3 sequence is CASSFRDTTNYGYTF. CDR3 in DNA: TGCGCCAGCAGCTTCCGGGACACGACCAACTATGGCTACACCTTC.

The rearrangement links TRBV20-1 to TRBJ2-7, with a tentative D call TRBD2 (6 bases). The CDR3 spans 13 residues. Trimming stripped 6 bases from V and 4 bases from J, with 16 bases between. Germline V CDR1 and CDR2: DFQATT, SNEGSKA (reference sequence). CDR3 sequence: CSAKGGAQYEQYV. In nucleotides, the CDR3 is TGCAGTGCGAAAGGCGGGGCGCAATACGAGCAGTACGTC.

The J gene is TRBJ2-3, the V gene TRBV10-3; D not resolved. The V end lost 0 bases, the J end lost 0 bases, and 10 bases lay between the germline ends. Germline lookup yields CDR1 ENHRY and CDR2 SYGVKD. This CDR3 spans 16 amino acids. In nucleotides, the CDR3 is TGTGCCATCAGTGAGTCAGCACGGATTAGCACAGATACGCAGTATTTT. Its protein is CAISESARISTDTQYF.

The chain links TRBV11-1 to TRBJ2-2, with 9 nucleotides matching TRBD2. Germline-derived CDR1 and CDR2 are SGHAT and FQDESV (reference sequence). V lost 1 base and J lost 0; bases outside the gene matches: 9. The CDR3 sequence is 19 residues long. The CDR3 coding sequence is TGTGCCAGCAGCTTAGGTAGCGGGGGAGACCCCGCGAACACCGGGGAGCTGTTTTTT. Residues: CASSLGSGGDPANTGELFF.

The table lists this clonotype with a few counts. This chain connects TRBV24-1 to TRBJ2-3, with unresolved D. CDR1 is KGHDR and CDR2 is SFDVKD in the germline V gene. There are 13 residues in the CDR3. Trimming cost V 0 bases and J 6 bases, with 6 bases left between them. The CDR3 bases are TGTGCCACCAGTGATTTGGAGGATGATACGCAGTATTTT. Residues: CATSDLEDDTQYF.